Sequencing of this T cell receptor (beta chain) was carried out in a study of Graves' ophthalmopathy and Graves' hyperthyroidism. V lost 6 bases and J 5 bases, leaving 17 bases between the germline ends. The CDR3 runs 14 residues. TCR beta CDR3 regions were amplified from RNA transcripts. First-round RT-PCR relied on HTBI primers, and a second-round multiplex PCR came next. TCRdb fed the multiplex PCR reads into MiXCR, producing one record per CDR3 protein. The repertoire consists of about 400,000 distinct CDR3 sequences, with about a sixth occurring once and the leading ten covering roughly 1.5%. This clonotype has more than one count but fewer than ten.

This sequence joins TRBV12-3 or TRBV12-4 and TRBJ2-7; tentative D call: TRBD1 (6 bases). The sequence was collected from a woman aged 18-29 years with Graves' ophthalmopathy. Sequencing input: peripheral blood. The CDR3 coding sequence is TGTGCCAGCAGGGATACCGGGACACTCCACGAGCAGTACTTC. It codes for CASRDTGTLHEQYF.